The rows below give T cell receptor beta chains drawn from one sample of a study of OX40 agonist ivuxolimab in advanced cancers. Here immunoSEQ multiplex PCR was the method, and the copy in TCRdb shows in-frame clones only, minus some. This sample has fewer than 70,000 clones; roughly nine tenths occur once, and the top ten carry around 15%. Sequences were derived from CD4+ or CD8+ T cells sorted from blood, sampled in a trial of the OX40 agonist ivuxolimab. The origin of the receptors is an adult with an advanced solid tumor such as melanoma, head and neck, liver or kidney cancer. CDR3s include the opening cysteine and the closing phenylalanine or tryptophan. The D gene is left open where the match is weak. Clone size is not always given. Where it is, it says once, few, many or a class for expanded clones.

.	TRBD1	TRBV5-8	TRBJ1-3	CASSRRTGAGNTIYF	TGTGCCAGCAGCCGAAGGACAGGGGCAGGAAACACCATATATTTT
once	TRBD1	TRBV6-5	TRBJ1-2	CASSSGQPYYGYTF	TGTGCCAGCAGCTCGGGACAGCCTTACTATGGCTACACCTTC
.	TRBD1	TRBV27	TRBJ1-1	CAVQGNLDEAFF	TGTGCCGTACAGGGGAACTTGGATGAAGCTTTCTTT
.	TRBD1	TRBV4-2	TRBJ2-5	CASSQATGVQETQYF	TGTGCCAGCAGCCAAGCGACAGGGGTCCAAGAGACCCAGTACTTC
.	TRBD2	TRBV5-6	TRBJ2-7	CASSLWSSGSYEQYF	TGTGCCAGCAGCTTGTGGTCTAGCGGGAGTTACGAGCAGTACTTC
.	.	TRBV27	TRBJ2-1	CASRSGGAGYFEQFF	TGTGCCAGCAGGTCCGGCGGGGCGGGATACTTTGAGCAGTTCTTC
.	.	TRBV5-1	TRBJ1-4	CASSWTGTNEKLFF	TGCGCCAGCAGCTGGACGGGAACTAATGAAAAACTGTTTTTT
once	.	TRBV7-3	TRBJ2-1	CASSLDSWGEQFF	TGTGCCAGCAGCTTAGACTCTTGGGGTGAGCAGTTCTTC
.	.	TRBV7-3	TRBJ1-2	CASSLNPRAGADGYTF	TGTGCCAGCAGCTTAAACCCCCGAGCAGGGGCTGATGGCTACACCTTC
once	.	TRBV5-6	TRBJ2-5	CASSGNGREETQYF	TGTGCCAGCAGCGGAAACGGGAGAGAAGAGACCCAGTACTTC
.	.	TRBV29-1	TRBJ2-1	CSVQGRTYNEQFF	TGCAGCGTACAGGGTAGAACCTACAATGAGCAGTTCTTC
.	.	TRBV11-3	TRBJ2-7	CASTPGRGYEQYF	TGTGCCAGCACCCCGGGAAGGGGCTACGAGCAGTACTTC
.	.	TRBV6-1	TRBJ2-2	CASRNRAWDAGELFF	TGTGCCAGCAGAAACAGGGCGTGGGATGCCGGGGAGCTGTTTTTT
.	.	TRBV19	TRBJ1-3	CASSPRTSRSGNTIYF	TGTGCCAGTAGTCCACGGACATCCCGCTCTGGAAACACCATATATTTT
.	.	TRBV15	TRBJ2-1	CATSRAPRTSYNEQFF	TGTGCCACCAGCAGAGCACCCCGGACTTCGTACAATGAGCAGTTCTTC
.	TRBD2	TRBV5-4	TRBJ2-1	CASSLAGLAGSNEQFF	TGTGCCAGCAGCTTGGCGGGACTAGCGGGAAGTAATGAGCAGTTCTTC
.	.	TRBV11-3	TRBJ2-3	CASSLAQGQGLDF	TGTGCCAGCAGCTTAGCCCAAGGGCAGGGGTTGGATTTT
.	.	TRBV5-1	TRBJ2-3	CASSKDHTDTQYF	TGCGCCAGCAGCAAGGACCACACAGATACGCAGTATTTT
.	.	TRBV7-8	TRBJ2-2	CASSSDGGELFF	TGTGCCAGCAGCTCCGACGGCGGGGAGCTGTTTTTT
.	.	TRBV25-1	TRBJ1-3	CASSVGGGSGNTIYF	TGTGCCAGCAGTGTAGGGGGAGGGTCTGGAAACACCATATATTTT
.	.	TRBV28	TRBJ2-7	CASSTPGTYEQYF	TGTGCCAGCAGCACCCCCGGGACCTACGAGCAGTACTTC
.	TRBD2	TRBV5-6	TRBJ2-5	CASSKGLAGVQETQYF	TGTGCCAGCAGCAAGGGACTAGCGGGAGTCCAAGAGACCCAGTACTTC
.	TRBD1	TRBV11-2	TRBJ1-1	CASSLDRGSTKAFF	TGTGCCAGCAGCCTCGACAGGGGAAGCACTAAAGCTTTCTTT
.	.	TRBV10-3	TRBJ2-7	CAISEFLQGYEQYF	TGTGCCATCAGTGAGTTCCTACAGGGATACGAGCAGTACTTC
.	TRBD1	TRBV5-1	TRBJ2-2	CASSRDRVVTGELFF	TGCGCCAGCAGCCGTGACAGGGTAGTGACCGGGGAGCTGTTTTTT
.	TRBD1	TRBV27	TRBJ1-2	CASSLSSDRVVGYTF	TGTGCCAGCAGTTTATCGAGCGACAGGGTGGTCGGCTACACCTTC
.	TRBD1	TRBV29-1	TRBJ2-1	CSVTGTGGGEGEQFF	TGCAGCGTTACGGGGACAGGAGGAGGAGAGGGTGAGCAGTTCTTC
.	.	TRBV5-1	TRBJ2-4	CASSLEYSKNIQYF	TGCGCCAGCAGCTTGGAATACTCCAAAAACATTCAGTACTTC
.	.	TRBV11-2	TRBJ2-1	CASSLGGGGTSYNEQFF	TGTGCCAGCAGCTTAGGAGGTGGCGGGACCTCCTACAATGAGCAGTTCTTC
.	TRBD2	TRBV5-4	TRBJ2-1	CASSDQETSGIRNEQFF	TGTGCCAGCAGCGATCAAGAGACTAGCGGGATTAGGAATGAGCAGTTCTTC
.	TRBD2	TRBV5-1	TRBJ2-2	CASSLPGSGANTGELFF	TGCGCCAGCAGCTTGCCTGGGAGCGGGGCGAACACCGGGGAGCTGTTTTTT
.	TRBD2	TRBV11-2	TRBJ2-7	CASSFLAGVGEQYF	TGTGCCAGCAGCTTTTTAGCGGGAGTAGGTGAGCAGTACTTC